This T cell receptor beta chain was recorded in a study of graft-versus-host responses after intestinal transplantation. Study as a whole: The whole recipient group had anti-thymocyte globulin induction followed by tacrolimus and steroids for 2 to 3 years. General observations from the study: Allograft graft-versus-host to host-versus-graft clonal ratios ran high in patients with graft-donor T cell macrochimerism. HvG clone declines early post-transplant were associated with peak circulating GvH levels. GvH clonotypes were identified within recipient marrow, with a subset emerging first in ileum or blood.

Generated by immunoSEQ multiplex PCR, the TCRdb table keeps only in-frame clones and is missing some. The data contain about 17,000 clones, approximately 80% of them singletons. V dropped 7 bases and J dropped 2 bases, with 8 bases sitting between them. The germline V gene encodes CDR1 SEHNR and CDR2 FQNEAQ (reference sequence). The CDR3 runs to 12 residues. A remark on this clone: What it binds is unknown.

Intraepithelial and lamina propria lymphocytes were released after the graft tissue was processed. The chain joins TRBV7-9 to TRBJ2-5; no firm D call. Sequenced material: ileum tissue, taken 17 days after transplant. This receptor was identified in a human patient who received an intestinal transplant, so some T cells may come from the graft donor. CDR3 region: CASTASQETQYF. The CDR3 DNA sequence: TGTGCCAGCACGGCCTCGCAAGAGACCCAGTACTTC.